This passage covers 16 T cell receptor beta chains from one sample sequenced in a study of tumor-infiltrating lymphocytes in localized non-small cell lung cancer. Method: immunoSEQ multiplex PCR; TCRdb's copy keeps in-frame clones and lacks some. The data contain about 13,000 clones, under 70% of them singletons. Sequencing was carried out using lung tumor tissue. The receptors come from a human donor with non-small cell lung cancer.

This clone was found a few times. This chain connects TRBV2 to TRBJ1-2, with unresolved D. Trimming took off 3 bases at V and 4 bases at J, with 6 bases between the two ends. Looked up from germline, CDR1 is SNHLY and CDR2 is FYNNEI. This CDR3 has 12 residues. The CDR3 region has the DNA TGTGCCAGCAGTGAGGCGGCCTATGGCTACACCTTC. It yields the protein CASSEAAYGYTF.

The chain employs TRBV29-1 and TRBJ1-5; D not resolved. Germline CDR1 is SQVTM and CDR2 is ANQGSEA. Trimming took off 4 bases at V and 4 bases at J, with 8 bases between the two ends. CDR3 size: 12 residues. The CDR3 loop is CSVVGGNQPQHF. CDR3 in DNA: TGCAGCGTTGTAGGAGGGAATCAGCCCCAGCATTTT.

Here the CDR3 DNA reads TGTGCCTGGAGTAAACCCCCTCGACTAGCGGGAATCTACGAGCAGTACTTC. Its protein product is CAWSKPPRLAGIYEQYF. The V call is TRBV30, the J call TRBJ2-7, with 11 nucleotides matching TRBD2. Germline V gives CDR1 GTSNPN, CDR2 SVGIG (reference sequence). The ends lost 2 bases at V and 3 bases at J; junction bases unmatched: 12. This CDR3 is built from 17 residues.

The V gene is TRBV7-2, the J gene TRBJ1-2; tentative D call: TRBD1 (6 bases). Trimming pared 6 bases from V and 4 bases from J, leaving 15 bases between. Germline CDR1 and CDR2: SGHTA and FQGNSA. This CDR3 is built from 14 residues. The CDR3 DNA follows: TGTGCCAGCAGTATGGAAGGGGGTAGCTATGGCTACACCTTC. Protein product: CASSMEGGSYGYTF.

This chain links TRBV6-1 with TRBJ2-5, with 11 bases identical to TRBD1. The germline gives CDR1 MNHNS, CDR2 SASEGT. After removal of 6 bases from V and 4 bases from J, the junction contained 4 bases not matched to a gene. There are 14 residues in the CDR3. CDR3 loop: CASRDRGQGETQYF. The CDR3 DNA sequence: TGTGCCAGCAGGGACAGGGGGCAGGGAGAGACCCAGTACTTC.

The rearrangement joins TRBV7-9 to TRBJ1-3; D might be TRBD1 (6 bases). CDR3 length equals 13 residues. Per the germline V gene, CDR1 is SEHNR and CDR2 is FQNEAQ (reference sequence). Trimming took off 7 bases at V and 4 bases at J, with 11 bases between the two ends. CDR3 DNA sequence: TGTGCCAGCAACGGACAGACGGGAAACACCATATATTTT. It codes for CASNGQTGNTIYF.

The rearrangement uses TRBV19 and TRBJ1-4; a weak D match, TRBD1 (6 bases). The CDR3 sequence is 14 residues long. The germline V gene has CDR1 LNHDA and CDR2 SQIVND (reference sequence). Trimming pared 3 bases from V and 8 bases from J, leaving 13 bases between. The CDR3 reads CASSIGGAREKLFF. The CDR3 DNA reads TGTGCCAGTAGTATCGGGGGCGCGCGGGAAAAACTGTTTTTT.

CDR3 loop: CASSLTVENIQYF. The CDR3 DNA reads as TGTGCCAGCAGCTTGACAGTCGAAAACATTCAGTACTTC. The chain carries TRBV5-4 and TRBJ2-4; no clear D gene. Germline-derived CDR1 and CDR2 are SGHNT and YYREEE (reference sequence). The CDR3 contains 13 residues. Trimming cost V 1 base and J 5 bases, with 7 bases left between them.

The chain links TRBV7-7 to TRBJ2-5, with a weak D call TRBD2 (6 bases). From germline, CDR1 is SSHAT and CDR2 FNYEAQ (reference sequence). There are 14 residues in the CDR3. V was pared by 5 bases and J by 7 bases, with 17 bases between. This CDR3 reads CASSPATRAGTQYF. The CDR3 nucleotides read TGTGCCAGCAGCCCTGCGACGAGAGCGGGGACCCAGTACTTC.

The V gene is TRBV7-2, the J gene TRBJ2-3, with D unresolved. The CDR3 extends over 13 amino acids. Per germline, CDR1 SGHTA and CDR2 FQGNSA. V dropped 3 bases and J dropped 4 bases, with 8 bases sitting between them. The CDR3: CASSLGGADTQYF. The CDR3 nucleotides read TGTGCCAGCAGCTTGGGTGGGGCAGATACGCAGTATTTT.

The J gene is TRBJ1-4, the V gene TRBV30, with 11 bases that match TRBD1. Germline lookup yields CDR1 GTSNPN and CDR2 SVGIG (reference sequence). CDR3 size: 16 residues. Unmatched junction bases numbered 11, after V lost 5 bases and J lost 6 bases. As DNA, the CDR3 is TGTGCCTGGGATCAGGGACAGGGGGATTTTGATGAAAAACTGTTTTTT. Protein: CAWDQGQGDFDEKLFF.

This rearrangement joins TRBV5-8 to TRBJ2-5, with a weak D call TRBD1 (5 bases). Trimming left V 4 bases short and J 6 bases short, with 13 bases between. Germline V lookup: CDR1 SGHTS, CDR2 YDEGEE. CDR3 length: 13 residues. The CDR3 reads CASSGQRWQTQYF. DNA for the CDR3: TGTGCCAGCAGCGGACAACGGTGGCAGACCCAGTACTTC.

The V and J genes are TRBV7-9 and TRBJ2-5; TRBD1 matches at 8 bases. The last part of the DNA fits TRBJ2-7 better; the J call may be wrong. This CDR3 spans 13 amino acids. CDR1 is SEHNR, CDR2 FQNEAQ, per germline (reference sequence). The chain's CDR3 is CASSLATGVEQYF. CDR3 nucleotides: TGTGCCAGCAGCTTAGCGACAGGGGTCGAGCAGTACTTC.

V is TRBV30 and J is TRBJ2-1, with 11 positions matching TRBD1. The CDR3 length is 14 residues. V gave up 1 base and J gave up 6 bases; unmatched junction bases: 2. From germline, CDR1 is GTSNPN and CDR2 SVGIG (reference sequence). The CDR3 sequence is CAWSGTGGRNEQFF. CDR3 DNA sequence: TGTGCCTGGAGTGGGACAGGGGGCCGCAATGAGCAGTTCTTC.

The chain joins TRBV6-5 to TRBJ1-4, with 10 nucleotides matching TRBD1. Germline V CDR1 and CDR2: MNHEY, SVGAGI. Trimming cost V 0 bases and J 8 bases; bases outside gene matches: 6. The CDR3 sequence is 16 residues long. The chain's CDR3 is CASSYSGTGVPEKLFF. In nucleotides, the CDR3 is TGTGCCAGCAGTTACTCGGGGACAGGGGTGCCGGAAAAACTGTTTTTT.

This chain links TRBV19 with TRBJ1-5; D is unresolved. The CDR3 sequence is 13 residues long. CDR1 and CDR2 (germline): LNHDA, SQIVND (reference sequence). The V end lost 0 bases, the J end lost 5 bases, and 5 bases lay between the germline ends. Here the CDR3 DNA reads TGTGCCAGTAGTATAGAGGCCCATCAGCCCCAGCATTTT. It yields the protein CASSIEAHQPQHF. Full variable domain (remainder filled in from reference TRBV19 and TRBJ1-5): DGGITQSPKYLFRKEGQNVTLSCEQNLNHDAMYWYRQDPGQGLRLIYYSQIVNDFQKGDIAEGYSVSREKKESFPLTVTSAQKNPTAFYLCASSIEAHQPQHFGDGTRLSIL.